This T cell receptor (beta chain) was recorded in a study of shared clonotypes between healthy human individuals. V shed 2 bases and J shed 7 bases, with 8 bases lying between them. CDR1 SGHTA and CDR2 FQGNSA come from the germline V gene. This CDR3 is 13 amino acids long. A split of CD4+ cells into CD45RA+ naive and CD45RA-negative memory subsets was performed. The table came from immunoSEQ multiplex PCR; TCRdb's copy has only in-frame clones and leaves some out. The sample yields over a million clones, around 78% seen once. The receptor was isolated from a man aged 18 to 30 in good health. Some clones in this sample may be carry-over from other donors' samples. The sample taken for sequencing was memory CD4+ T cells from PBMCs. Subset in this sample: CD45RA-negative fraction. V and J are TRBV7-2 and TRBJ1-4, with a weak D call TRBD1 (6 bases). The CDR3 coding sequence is TGTGCCAGCAGCTTAAGGGGGGCTGAAAAACTGTTTTTT. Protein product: CASSLRGAEKLFF.